These T cell receptor beta chains were read from a single sample in a study of control samples from healthy donors and cancer patients. Sequenced by immunoSEQ multiplex PCR; TCRdb stores in-frame clones only, minus some. Counted here are tens of thousands of clones, approximately 90% occurring once; the ten biggest clones make up about 6%. Sequencing was done on a sample of PBMCs. The receptor set was obtained from a man in his 60s with colorectal cancer. Each CDR3 is given with its conserved first and last residue. The D gene is left open where the match is weak. The size entry is marked missing in some rows and otherwise reads once, few, many or a size class.

clone size,V gene,D gene,J gene,CDR3 protein,CDR3 DNA
NA,TRBV3-1/TRBV3-2,NA,TRBJ1-5,CASSQDGWDQPQHF,TGTGCCAGCAGCCAAGATGGGTGGGATCAGCCCCAGCATTTT
NA,TRBV5-4,TRBD1,TRBJ2-5,CASSLDRAPQYF,TGTGCCAGCAGCCTCGACAGGGCCCCTCAGTACTTC
once,TRBV2,TRBD1,TRBJ1-2,CASSQLTGDYGYTF,TGTGCCAGCAGTCAACTTACAGGGGACTATGGCTACACCTTC
once,TRBV6-6,TRBD2,TRBJ2-1,CASSYSTSFNEQFF,TGTGCCAGCAGTTACTCGACTAGCTTCAATGAGCAGTTCTTC
NA,TRBV19,NA,TRBJ2-3,CASRTTGSTDTQYF,TGTGCCAGTAGAACTACAGGGAGCACAGATACGCAGTATTTT
NA,TRBV9,TRBD1,TRBJ2-5,CASSGGGTGGAETQYF,TGTGCCAGCAGCGGGGGGGGGACAGGGGGCGCGGAGACCCAGTACTTC
few,TRBV4-1,TRBD1,TRBJ1-5,CASSQVFGTGNQPQHF,TGCGCCAGCAGCCAAGTGTTCGGGACAGGGAATCAGCCCCAGCATTTT
NA,TRBV3-1/TRBV3-2,TRBD1,TRBJ2-7,CASSLPTGEDDEQYF,TGTGCCAGCAGCCTCCCGACAGGGGAGGACGACGAGCAGTACTTC
NA,TRBV19,TRBD1,TRBJ1-5,CASSIRAGGVQPQHF,TGTGCCAGTAGTATTAGGGCAGGGGGTGTACAGCCCCAGCATTTT
few,TRBV12-3/TRBV12-4,NA,TRBJ2-5,CASSLRGQETQYF,TGTGCCAGCAGTTTACGGGGCCAAGAGACCCAGTACTTC
once,TRBV5-6,TRBD1,TRBJ1-2,CASSPDRGRTNYGYTF,TGTGCCAGCAGCCCTGACAGGGGGCGTACTAACTATGGCTACACCTTC
NA,TRBV11-3,TRBD1,TRBJ2-7,CASSFFKGARGDEQYF,TGTGCCAGCAGCTTTTTCAAGGGGGCAAGGGGTGACGAGCAGTACTTC
NA,TRBV15,NA,TRBJ2-2,CATSRGGVASGELFF,TGTGCCACCAGCAGAGGGGGAGTTGCCTCCGGGGAGCTGTTTTTT
NA,TRBV19,TRBD1,TRBJ1-5,CASNKAGTASYSNQPQHF,TGTGCCAGCAACAAAGCCGGGACAGCAAGTTATAGCAATCAGCCCCAGCATTTT
few,TRBV4-2,NA,TRBJ2-7,CASSQGPYEQYF,TGTGCCAGCAGCCAAGGTCCCTACGAGCAGTACTTC
NA,TRBV28,NA,TRBJ1-5,CASGSFPQPQHF,TGTGCCAGCGGGAGTTTCCCACAGCCCCAGCATTTT
NA,TRBV12-3/TRBV12-4,NA,TRBJ1-5,CASSLGDPQPQHF,TGTGCCAGCAGTTTGGGAGATCCACAGCCCCAGCATTTT
NA,TRBV7-2,NA,TRBJ1-2,CASGPQGTYYGYTF,TGTGCCAGCGGCCCCCAGGGTACCTATTATGGCTACACCTTC
NA,TRBV5-8,NA,TRBJ1-1,CASSRNTEAFF,TGTGCCAGCAGCCGGAACACTGAAGCTTTCTTT
NA,TRBV7-2,NA,TRBJ1-4,CASSLGWGMSEKLFF,TGTGCCAGCAGCTTGGGTTGGGGGATGAGTGAAAAACTGTTTTTT
once,TRBV7-8,NA,TRBJ2-7,CASSERSYEQYF,TGTGCCAGCAGCGAAAGGAGCTACGAGCAGTACTTC
NA,TRBV25-1,NA,TRBJ1-1,CASSVPGQFTEAFF,TGTGCCAGCAGCGTCCCTGGACAGTTCACTGAAGCTTTCTTT
NA,TRBV7-6,TRBD1,TRBJ1-2,CASSSVMGQGDGYTF,TGTGCCAGCAGCTCAGTCATGGGACAGGGTGATGGCTACACCTTC
NA,TRBV5-1,NA,TRBJ2-3,CASSFIPTADTQYF,TGCGCCAGCAGCTTTATCCCGACCGCAGATACGCAGTATTTT
NA,TRBV14,TRBD1,TRBJ1-1,CASREQGLTEAFF,TGTGCCAGCAGGGAACAGGGGCTCACTGAAGCTTTCTTT
NA,TRBV7-2,NA,TRBJ1-5,CASSLNPRSQPQHF,TGTGCCAGCAGCTTAAATCCGAGGTCCCAGCCCCAGCATTTT
NA,TRBV29-1,TRBD1,TRBJ1-4,CSVAAQGDEKLFF,TGCAGCGTCGCCGCACAGGGGGACGAAAAACTGTTTTTT
NA,TRBV5-6,NA,TRBJ1-1,CASSSRGGMNTEAFF,TGTGCCAGCAGCTCCCGTGGAGGGATGAACACTGAAGCTTTCTTT
NA,TRBV6-4,TRBD1,TRBJ2-3,CASSAGTGRTDTQYF,TGTGCCAGCAGTGCCGGGACAGGGCGGACAGATACGCAGTATTTT
medium-sized,TRBV13,NA,TRBJ1-1,CASSSGDGRSAFF,TGTGCCAGCAGCTCAGGGGACGGTCGGAGTGCTTTCTTT
NA,TRBV12-3/TRBV12-4,NA,TRBJ1-2,CASSLTGFGGYTF,TGTGCCAGCAGTTTAACGGGGTTCGGTGGCTACACCTTC
NA,TRBV5-1,NA,TRBJ1-4,CASSLGPGRGEKLFF,TGCGCCAGCAGCCTTGGACCCGGGAGGGGTGAAAAACTGTTTTTT
few,TRBV18,NA,TRBJ2-5,CASSPPGGEVQETQYF,TGTGCCAGCTCACCACCGGGCGGGGAGGTACAAGAGACCCAGTACTTC